This is a list of T cell receptor beta chains from one sample in a study of PD-1 blockade in mismatch repair-deficient tumors. Data came from immunoSEQ multiplex PCR; TCRdb stores just in-frame clones and leaves some out. The sample includes under 150,000 clones, 86% of them seen just once. The sequences come from peripheral blood, collected 44 weeks after starting pembrolizumab. These receptors came from an adult with mismatch repair-deficient cancer. Each CDR3 is given with its conserved first and last residue. D genes are given only for firm matches. Clone size is given for some rows only: seen once, a few or many times, or a class if the clone is expanded.

>TRBJ2-2|15|-|TRBV19|-
CASSIDLPYTGELFF
TGTGCCAGTAGTATAGATTTGCCGTACACCGGGGAGCTGTTTTTT
>TRBJ2-1|16|TRBD1|TRBV27|-
CASNRYLPGQYNEQFF
TGTGCCAGCAATCGCTACTTACCGGGACAGTACAATGAGCAGTTCTTC
>TRBJ2-1|17|TRBD2|TRBV19|-
CASRRGLAEVSYNEQFF
TGTGCCAGTAGGAGAGGACTAGCGGAGGTCTCCTACAATGAGCAGTTCTTC
>TRBJ2-3|14|-|TRBV18|-
CASSPPSATDTQYF
TGTGCCAGCTCACCACCTAGCGCTACAGATACGCAGTATTTT
>TRBJ2-1|15|TRBD2|TRBV19|once
CASSIRTSGMNEQFF
TGTGCCAGTAGTATTAGGACTAGCGGGATGAATGAGCAGTTCTTC
>TRBJ2-4|14|-|TRBV19|-
CASSPRLGGGFQYF
TGTGCCAGTAGTCCACGACTAGGAGGGGGGTTTCAGTACTTC
>TRBJ1-1|13|-|TRBV13|-
CASSPGLVTEAFF
TGTGCCAGCAGCCCAGGACTGGTCACTGAAGCTTTCTTT
>TRBJ2-1|15|TRBD1|TRBV4-1|-
CASSQPGQGYNEQFF
TGCGCCAGCAGCCAACCGGGACAGGGGTACAATGAGCAGTTCTTC
>TRBJ1-1|14|TRBD1|TRBV10-3|once
CAIREQGGGTEAFF
TGTGCCATCAGGGAGCAGGGGGGCGGCACTGAAGCTTTCTTT
>TRBJ1-2|15|TRBD1|TRBV11-2|-
CASSSLTGGVYGYTF
TGTGCCAGCAGCTCTCTGACAGGGGGCGTCTATGGCTACACCTTC
>TRBJ2-2|17|TRBD2|TRBV7-6|-
CASSLATRTSGPGELFF
TGTGCCAGCAGCTTAGCTACTAGGACTAGCGGCCCCGGGGAGCTGTTTTTT
>TRBJ1-2|14|-|TRBV18|few
CASSPTRTDYGYTF
TGTGCCAGCTCACCGACTCGGACCGACTATGGCTACACCTTC
>TRBJ2-2|15|-|TRBV6-5|-
CASSYQQGYTGELFF
TGTGCCAGCAGTTATCAACAGGGTTACACCGGGGAGCTGTTTTTT
>TRBJ1-5|14|-|TRBV19|-
CASQQGISNQPQHF
TGTGCCAGCCAACAGGGAATTAGCAATCAGCCCCAGCATTTT
>TRBJ1-2|15|-|TRBV12-2|-
CASRLAWQGRHRYTF
TGTGCAAGTCGCTTAGCGTGGCAGGGGCGGCATCGCTACACCTTC
>TRBJ2-1|13|-|TRBV30|once
CAWSYSGGDEQFF
TGTGCCTGGAGTTATAGCGGAGGGGATGAGCAGTTCTTC
>TRBJ2-2|14|-|TRBV27|-
CASRKMRITGELFF
TGTGCCAGCAGAAAGATGAGGATTACCGGGGAGCTGTTTTTT
>TRBJ2-3|14|-|TRBV27|-
CASSFRDSTDTQYF
TGTGCCAGCAGTTTCCGGGACAGCACAGATACGCAGTATTTT
>TRBJ2-1|13|-|TRBV30|-
CAWGGGLMDEQFF
TGTGCCTGGGGGGGCGGCTTAATGGATGAGCAGTTCTTC
>TRBJ2-5|16|-|TRBV2|-
CASSEDAGRGGETQYF
TGTGCCAGCAGTGAAGATGCAGGGAGAGGGGGAGAGACCCAGTACTTC
>TRBJ1-2|13|-|TRBV11-3|-
CASSDDSLYGYTF
TGTGCCAGCAGCGACGACAGCCTCTATGGCTACACCTTC
>TRBJ1-2|13|-|TRBV11-2|-
CASSFQQFYGYTF
TGTGCCAGCAGCTTTCAACAGTTCTATGGCTACACCTTC
>TRBJ2-7|15|TRBD2|TRBV10-3|few
CAISESLWGGAEQYF
TGTGCCATCAGTGAGTCTCTGTGGGGAGGGGCCGAGCAGTACTTC
>TRBJ2-3|19|TRBD2|TRBV28|-
CASSLRVGLAGGMTDTQYF
TGTGCCAGCAGTTTGAGGGTAGGACTAGCGGGGGGGATGACAGATACGCAGTATTTT
>TRBJ2-3|14|TRBD2|TRBV9|-
CASNLAGGPVTQYF
TGTGCCAGCAACCTAGCGGGAGGGCCTGTTACGCAGTATTTT
>TRBJ2-2|21|TRBD2|TRBV19|-
CASSTRRVGTSGRELTGELFF
TGTGCCAGTAGTACCCGGAGAGTTGGGACTAGCGGGAGAGAGCTAACCGGGGAGCTGTTTTTT
>TRBJ2-3|15|TRBD1|TRBV7-9|-
CASSHRDRGRDTQYF
TGTGCCAGCAGCCACCGGGACAGGGGGCGAGATACGCAGTATTTT
>TRBJ1-1|13|TRBD1|TRBV19|-
CASSPGQGTEAFF
TGTGCCAGTAGCCCGGGACAGGGCACTGAAGCTTTCTTT
>TRBJ2-7|15|-|TRBV4-1|few
CASSQEAGTSYEQYF
TGCGCCAGCAGCCAAGAGGCGGGGACCTCCTACGAGCAGTACTTC
>TRBJ2-7|13|-|TRBV7-6|-
CASSLAGKDEQYF
TGTGCCAGCAGCTTAGCAGGGAAGGACGAGCAGTACTTC
>TRBJ2-7|17|TRBD2|TRBV10-1|-
CATRTSGSGFSSYEQYF
TGCGCCACCCGGACTAGCGGGAGTGGGTTCAGCTCCTACGAGCAGTACTTC
>TRBJ1-1|14|-|TRBV21-1|-
CASPAGTLNTEAFF
TGTGCCAGCCCTGCCGGGACTTTGAACACTGAAGCTTTCTTT
>TRBJ1-5|15|TRBD1|TRBV18|-
CASSSGQGFAQPQHF
TGTGCCAGCTCATCCGGACAGGGGTTCGCTCAGCCCCAGCATTTT
>TRBJ2-7|15|-|TRBV30|-
CAWSVPRLGDYEQYF
TGTGCCTGGAGTGTACCGCGGCTAGGGGACTACGAGCAGTACTTC
>TRBJ2-1|14|-|TRBV15|-
CATSRPGQYNEQFF
TGTGCCACCAGCAGACCCGGACAGTACAATGAGCAGTTCTTC
>TRBJ2-7|17|TRBD2|TRBV4-1|-
CASSQDGTSGRNYEQYF
TGCGCCAGCAGCCAAGACGGGACTAGCGGGAGGAACTACGAGCAGTACTTC
>TRBJ2-1|13|-|TRBV19|-
CASSTSVGSEQFF
TGTGCCAGTAGTACTAGCGTGGGGTCTGAGCAGTTCTTC
>TRBJ2-3|16|TRBD2|TRBV9|few
CASSPRGDRAADTQYF
TGTGCCAGCAGCCCCCGGGGGGATCGGGCCGCTGATACGCAGTATTTT
>TRBJ2-7|17|TRBD2|TRBV19|-
CASSMRGTSGSFHEQYF
TGTGCCAGTAGTATGCGGGGGACTAGCGGGAGCTTCCACGAGCAGTACTTC
>TRBJ2-3|13|TRBD1|TRBV30|-
CAWSVDRADTQYF
TGTGCCTGGAGCGTGGACAGGGCAGATACGCAGTATTTT
>TRBJ2-3|15|-|TRBV11-2|-
CASSLMGSITDTQYF
TGTGCCAGCAGCTTAATGGGCAGCATAACAGATACGCAGTATTTT
>TRBJ2-7|16|-|TRBV9|-
CASSVGLENANGEQYF
TGTGCCAGCAGCGTAGGTCTCGAGAACGCTAACGGCGAGCAGTACTTC
>TRBJ2-6|20|TRBD1|TRBV5-4|-
CASSFNDRGSPSSGANVLTF
TGTGCCAGCAGCTTTAACGACAGGGGGTCCCCGAGCTCTGGGGCCAACGTCCTGACTTTC
>TRBJ2-7|15|-|TRBV27|-
CASSPGTETTYEQYF
TGTGCCAGCAGTCCGGGGACGGAAACTACCTACGAGCAGTACTTC
>TRBJ2-2|14|-|TRBV5-4|-
CASRIAENTGELFF
TGTGCCAGCAGAATAGCGGAAAACACCGGGGAGCTGTTTTTT
>TRBJ1-1|14|-|TRBV5-1|-
CASSWGGQNTEAFF
TGCGCCAGCAGCTGGGGGGGTCAGAACACTGAAGCTTTCTTT
>TRBJ2-7|14|-|TRBV4-1|-
CASSQVDSSYEQYF
TGCGCCAGCAGCCAAGTGGACAGTTCCTACGAGCAGTACTTC
>TRBJ1-3|17|-|TRBV7-7|once
CASSLAGRGSSGNTIYF
TGTGCCAGCAGCTTAGCGGGACGGGGGAGCTCTGGAAACACCATATATTTT
>TRBJ2-7|13|-|TRBV6-5|once
CASSYSAGYEQYF
TGTGCCAGCAGTTACTCTGCAGGATACGAGCAGTACTTC
>TRBJ2-5|15|-|TRBV28|few
CASSLYSLTRETQYF
TGTGCCAGCAGTTTATATAGCCTGACCCGCGAGACCCAGTACTTC
>TRBJ2-1|15|TRBD1|TRBV25-1|-
CASSVDRAGYNEQFF
TGTGCCAGCAGTGTCGACAGGGCCGGATACAATGAGCAGTTCTTC
>TRBJ2-2|18|TRBD2|TRBV7-6|-
CASSYGLAGGPGTGELFF
TGTGCCAGCAGCTACGGACTAGCGGGAGGGCCGGGCACCGGGGAGCTGTTTTTT